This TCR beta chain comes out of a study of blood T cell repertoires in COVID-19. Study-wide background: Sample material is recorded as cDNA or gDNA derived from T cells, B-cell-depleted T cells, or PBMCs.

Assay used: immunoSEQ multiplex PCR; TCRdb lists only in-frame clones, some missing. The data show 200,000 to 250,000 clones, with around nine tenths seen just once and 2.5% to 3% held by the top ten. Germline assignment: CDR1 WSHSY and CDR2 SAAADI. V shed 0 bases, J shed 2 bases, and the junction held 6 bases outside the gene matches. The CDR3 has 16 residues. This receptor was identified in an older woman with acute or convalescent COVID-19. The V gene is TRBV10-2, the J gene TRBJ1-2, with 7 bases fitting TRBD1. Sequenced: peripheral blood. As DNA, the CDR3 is TGCGCCAGCAGTGAGTCAAAGGGGGCCCCAAACTATGGCTACACCTTC. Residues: CASSESKGAPNYGYTF.